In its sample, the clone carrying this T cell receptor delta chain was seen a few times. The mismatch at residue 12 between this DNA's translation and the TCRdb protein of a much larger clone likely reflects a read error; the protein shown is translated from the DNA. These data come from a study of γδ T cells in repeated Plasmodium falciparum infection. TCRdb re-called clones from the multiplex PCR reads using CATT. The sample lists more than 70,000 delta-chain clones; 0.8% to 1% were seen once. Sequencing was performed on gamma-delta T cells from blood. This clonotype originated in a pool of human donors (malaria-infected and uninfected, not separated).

The CDR3 DNA reads TGTGCTCTTGGGGATCCCTTCCTACGTAGGTGGGAGAGAACCGATAAACTCATCTTT. Protein product: CALGDPFLRRWERTDKLIF. V is TRDV1 and J is TRDJ1, with 9 bases aligning to TRDD2. No J segment appears in TCRdb, so it was assigned here by matching the sequence to germline. The CDR3 runs to 19 residues. V dropped 3 bases and J dropped 2; count of bases not matched to a gene: 16. Germline assignment: CDR1 TSWWSYY and CDR2 QGS.